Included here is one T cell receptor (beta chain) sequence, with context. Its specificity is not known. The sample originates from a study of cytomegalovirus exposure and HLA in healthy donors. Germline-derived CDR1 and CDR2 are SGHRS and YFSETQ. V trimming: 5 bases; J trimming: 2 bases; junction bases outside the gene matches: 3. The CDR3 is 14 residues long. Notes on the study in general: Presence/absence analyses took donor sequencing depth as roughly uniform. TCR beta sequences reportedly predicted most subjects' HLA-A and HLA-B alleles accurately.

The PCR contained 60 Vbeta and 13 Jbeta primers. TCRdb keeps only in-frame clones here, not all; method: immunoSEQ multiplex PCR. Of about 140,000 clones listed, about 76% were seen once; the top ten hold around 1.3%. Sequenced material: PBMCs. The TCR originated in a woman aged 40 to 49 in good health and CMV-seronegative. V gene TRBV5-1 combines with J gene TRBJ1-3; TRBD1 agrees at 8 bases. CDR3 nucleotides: TGCGCCAGCAGTCAGGACAGGGCTGGAAACACCATATATTTT. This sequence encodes CASSQDRAGNTIYF.